One and the same sample provided the 17 T cell receptor beta chains below, sequenced in a study of T cell responses to AZD1222 COVID-19 vaccine. TCRdb keeps only in-frame clones here, not all; method: immunoSEQ multiplex PCR. The table has 90,000 to 120,000 clones, about 90% seen once. This material consisted of peripheral blood, taken on day 0 of AZD1222 vaccination. These receptors all come from an adult in good health.

The genes are TRBV5-1 and TRBJ2-4, with D possibly being TRBD1 (6 bases). CDR1 and CDR2 (germline): SGHRS, YFSETQ. V was pared by 1 base and J by 7 bases, with 9 bases between. The CDR3 has 13 residues. CDR3 coding DNA: TGCGCCAGCAGCTTGTACACAGGGAACATTCAGTACTTC. Protein product: CASSLYTGNIQYF. Filled out from reference TRBV5-1 and TRBJ2-4, the complete variable domain reads KAGVTQTPRYLIKTRGQQVTLSCSPISGHRSVSWYQQTPGQGLQFLFEYFSETQRNKGNFPGRFSGRQFSNSRSEMNVSTLELGDSALYLCASSLYTGNIQYFGAGTRLSVL.

The chain joins TRBV11-2 to TRBJ1-6; D unclear. The V gene lost 5 bases and the J gene lost 5 bases, with 10 bases spanning the gap. Germline V lookup: CDR1 SGHAT, CDR2 FQNNGV. The CDR3 length is 14 residues. The CDR3 coding sequence is TGTGCCAGCAGCCTAAGACGGAATAATTCACCCCTCCACTTT. This encodes CASSLRRNNSPLHF.

The chain carries TRBV11-2 and TRBJ2-5; TRBD2 aligns across 12 bases. Trimming removed 5 bases from V and 5 bases from J; junction bases left unmatched: 6. Per the germline V gene, CDR1 is SGHAT and CDR2 is FQNNGV. This CDR3 comprises 15 residues. The CDR3 spells CASSALAGGRETQYF. For the CDR3, the DNA is TGTGCCAGCAGCGCTCTAGCGGGGGGGCGGGAGACCCAGTACTTC.

The table lists this clone with many counts. The chain couples TRBV6-4 to TRBJ1-2; 9 positions match TRBD1. This CDR3 spans 15 amino acids. Germline CDR1 reads MRHNA; CDR2 reads SNTAGT. The trim removed 3 bases at V and 7 bases at J, leaving 9 bases unmatched. DNA of the CDR3: TGTGCCAGCAGTGAACATCCCGACAGGGGGACTGGCTACACCTTC. This translates into CASSEHPDRGTGYTF.

CDR3 loop: CASSGSQGVAIDTQYF. The CDR3 bases are TGTGCCAGCAGTGGGTCACAGGGGGTGGCAATAGATACGCAGTATTTT. This rearrangement joins TRBV2 to TRBJ2-3, with 8 bases lining up with TRBD1. Germline V gene sequence: CDR1 SNHLY, CDR2 FYNNEI. With V trimmed by 4 bases and J by 5 bases, 11 bases remained unmatched. The CDR3 is 16 amino acids. The variable domain in full, completed from reference TRBV2 and TRBJ2-3, reads EPEVTQTPSHQVTQMGQEVILRCVPISNHLYFYWYRQILGQKVEFLVSFYNNEISEKSEIFDDQFSVERPDGSNFTLKIRSTKLEDSAMYFCASSGSQGVAIDTQYFGPGTRLTVL.

The genes are TRBV10-3 and TRBJ1-5; 7 nucleotides align to TRBD1. Trimming at V came to 3 bases and at J to 0 bases, leaving 5 bases not matched to a gene. The germline V gene encodes CDR1 ENHRY and CDR2 SYGVKD. The CDR3 is 16 amino acids. The CDR3: CAISDPGQYSNQPQHF. The CDR3, as DNA: TGTGCCATCAGTGATCCGGGACAGTATAGCAATCAGCCCCAGCATTTT.

This clone was counted a few times. This sequence joins TRBV6-2 or TRBV6-3 and TRBJ2-2; D is perhaps TRBD1 or TRBD2 (5 bases each). The germline gives CDR1 MNHEY, CDR2 SVGEGT. V dropped 7 bases and J dropped 4 bases, with 10 bases sitting between them. This CDR3 has 13 amino acids. The CDR3 nucleotides are TGTGCCAGCAACCCAGGGACCACCGGGGAGCTGTTTTTT. This gives the protein CASNPGTTGELFF.

The V and J genes are TRBV4-3 and TRBJ2-1, with 14 bases that match TRBD2. The V segment lost 1 base and the J segment 8 bases; nucleotides outside the gene matches: 4. Germline CDR1 is LGHNA and CDR2 is YSLEER. The length of the CDR3 is 16 residues. CDR3: CASSQGTSGGTHEQFF. The CDR3 DNA sequence: TGCGCCAGCAGCCAAGGGACTAGCGGGGGGACTCATGAGCAGTTCTTC.

The chain joins TRBV4-1 to TRBJ2-5; 8 nucleotides match TRBD1. The CDR3 consists of 16 residues. After removal of 0 bases from V and 2 bases from J, the junction contained 5 bases not matched to a gene. The germline gives CDR1 MGHRA, CDR2 YSYEKL. CDR3 residues: CASSQEGQGAQETQYF. In DNA form, the CDR3 reads TGCGCCAGCAGCCAAGAGGGGCAGGGGGCGCAAGAGACCCAGTACTTC.

This sequence joins TRBV4-1 and TRBJ1-2; TRBD1 agrees at 7 bases. Germline values: CDR1 MGHRA, CDR2 YSYEKL. The V gene end was trimmed by 0 bases and the J gene end by 3 bases; junction bases not matched to a gene: 7. The CDR3 consists of 16 residues. In DNA form, the CDR3 reads TGCGCCAGCAGCCAAGATTCTCAGGGGGACTACTATGGCTACACCTTC. Translating gives CASSQDSQGDYYGYTF.

This clone was seen a single time. This sample includes further DNA sequences coding for the same CDR3. The rearrangement uses TRBV5-1 and TRBJ2-7; no reliable D call. Germline CDR1 SGHRS, CDR2 YFSETQ. Trimming shortened V by 0 bases and J by 3 bases, and 4 bases separated the two germline ends. This CDR3 contains 12 residues. The CDR3 protein is CASSLDGYEQYF. The CDR3 bases are TGCGCCAGCAGCTTGGACGGCTACGAGCAGTACTTC.

V is TRBV7-3 and J is TRBJ2-5; 8 nucleotides match TRBD1. The germline gives CDR1 SGHTA, CDR2 FQGTGA. Trimming took 5 bases from V and 2 from J; bases not matched to a gene: 4. CDR3 length equals 14 residues. The CDR3 reads CASSTTGGQETQYF. CDR3 DNA sequence: TGTGCCAGCAGCACCACAGGGGGTCAAGAGACCCAGTACTTC.

The rearrangement links TRBV4-1 to TRBJ2-3, with D unresolved. The V end lost 0 bases, the J end lost 5 bases, and 6 bases lay between the germline ends. Germline assignment: CDR1 MGHRA and CDR2 YSYEKL. The CDR3 consists of 13 residues. CDR3 residues: CASSQEKQDTQYF. CDR3 in DNA: TGCGCCAGCAGCCAAGAGAAGCAAGATACGCAGTATTTT.

This chain uses TRBV7-2 with TRBJ2-6, with D perhaps TRBD1 (6 bases). Germline assignment: CDR1 SGHTA and CDR2 FQGNSA. The CDR3 has 17 residues. V was clipped by 0 bases and J by 4 bases, with 13 bases between them. CDR3 loop: CASSLAATGRGANVLTF. As DNA, the CDR3 is TGTGCCAGCAGCTTAGCCGCAACAGGGCGAGGGGCCAACGTCCTGACTTTC. Using reference TRBV7-2 and TRBJ2-6 for the parts outside the CDR3, the full variable domain is GAGVSQSPSNKVTEKGKDVELRCDPISGHTALYWYRQSLGQGLEFLIYFQGNSAPDKSGLPSDRFSAERTGGSVSTLTIQRTQQEDSAVYLCASSLAATGRGANVLTFGAGSRLTVL.

The rearrangement links TRBV3-1 (or the pseudogene TRBV3-2) to TRBJ2-2, with D unclear. Trimming left V 4 bases short and J 7 bases short, with 13 bases between. Germline V gene sequence: CDR1 LGHDT, CDR2 YNNKEL (reference sequence). The CDR3 spans 14 residues. CDR3 region: CASSRRTNVGELFF. Written as DNA, the CDR3 is TGTGCCAGCAGCCGACGAACTAATGTCGGGGAGCTGTTTTTT.

This clone was counted once. This sequence joins TRBV28 and TRBJ2-7, with 8 bases aligning to TRBD2. CDR1 is MDHEN, CDR2 SYDVKM, per germline. The CDR3 covers 14 residues. After removal of 3 bases from V and 2 bases from J, the junction contained 3 bases not matched to a gene. The CDR3 bases are TGTGCCAGCAGTTTCCGCGGGGGGACCTACGAGCAGTACTTC. It encodes CASSFRGGTYEQYF.

The CDR3 is CASSPDLQGIGEKLFF. The CDR3 DNA reads as TGTGCCAGCTCACCGGACTTACAGGGGATAGGGGAAAAACTGTTTTTT. The chain combines TRBV18 with TRBJ1-4, with TRBD1 matching over 7 bases. In germline, CDR1 is KGHSH, CDR2 LQKENI. This CDR3 comprises 16 residues. Losses at the gene ends were 3 bases for V and 8 bases for J; bases not matched to a gene: 12.